This T cell receptor beta chain is from a study of beta chain features in type 1 diabetes. Germline-derived CDR1 and CDR2 are MNHEY and SVGAGI. Trimming took off 10 bases at V and 5 bases at J, with 14 bases between the two ends. The CDR3 extends over 12 amino acids. On this clone itself: The target antigen is unknown.

Study-level results: Moderate but significant shortening of TCRB CDR3s was recorded in all four CD4+ subsets from Type 1 diabetes patients.

Every isolated RNA sample was fully reverse transcribed, so sequencing captured expressed TCRB transcripts. The method was immunoSEQ multiplex PCR; TCRdb's version includes in-frame clones alone and lacks a portion of them. The table records roughly 28,000 clones, around three fifths of them present only once. This sequence was found in a woman between 18 and 29 years old with type 1 diabetes. What was sequenced was Tregs from blood. This chain connects TRBV6-5 to TRBJ2-5; the D gene is possibly TRBD2 (8 bases). The CDR3 nucleotides are TGTGCCACCGGGAGGGGGCACGAGACCCAGTACTTC. It specifies CATGRGHETQYF.